This T cell receptor (beta chain) was captured in a study of post-analysis software for immune sequencing data. Study results and caveats: With TRBV5-6, TRBV5-1 and TRBV20-1 included, about 5 TRBV segments were more frequent in patients than in controls.

For this clonotype: Its antigen remains unknown.

Per the germline V gene, CDR1 is SGHRS and CDR2 is YFSETQ. Unmatched junction bases numbered 4, after V lost 4 bases and J lost 1 base. The CDR3 extends over 16 amino acids. Carried by the TCR beta cDNA libraries were unique molecular identifiers. TCRdb re-analysed the PCR reads in MiXCR, keeping a single row per CDR3 protein. The sample yields roughly 800,000 distinct CDR3 sequences, roughly 29% seen once. The chain employs TRBV5-1 and TRBJ2-1; 11 nucleotides line up with TRBD2. Material: blood. The receptor was derived from a girl aged 10-17 years with multiple sclerosis. The DNA of the CDR3 is TGCGCCAGCAGCGCCTTAGCGGGAGGGTCCTACAATGAGCAGTTCTTC. Amino acid sequence: CASSALAGGSYNEQFF. Together with reference TRBV5-1 and TRBJ2-1, the CDR3 gives the full variable domain: KAGVTQTPRYLIKTRGQQVTLSCSPISGHRSVSWYQQTPGQGLQFLFEYFSETQRNKGNFPGRFSGRQFSNSRSEMNVSTLELGDSALYLCASSALAGGSYNEQFFGPGTRLTVL.